This T cell receptor beta chain was profiled in a study of TIL therapy for anti-PD-1-resistant metastatic lung cancer (dated by TCRdb to 2020 to 2022). Some background on the complete study: Tumors were harvested before any PD-1/PD-L1 blockade; patients then received nivolumab, and those progressing received lymphodepletion, expanded TIL infusion and IL-2. Across the cohort, whole-exome sequencing showed a median non-synonymous tumor mutation burden of roughly 1.5 mutations per megabase. T cell receptor beta sequencing of tumor and peripheral blood served to follow clonotypes across the tumor, the expanded TIL product, and serial blood samples. Most of the cohort had lung adenocarcinoma, a few tumors were EGFR-mutant and two were ALK-rearranged, and half of the patients were current or former smokers. A median age of approximately 55 years (range about 35-75) and a median tumor PD-L1 proportion score of approximately 6.1% were recorded among enrolled patients.

The label giving this sample's time point can be read as: pre-treatment sample, taken before nivolumab and TIL therapy. A phase I trial run at two centers enrolled adults with stage 4 NSCLC between late 2017 and 2020. The samples were drawn from an open-label, single-arm phase I trial testing tumor-infiltrating lymphocyte therapy combined with nivolumab in advanced non-small cell lung cancer. Blood mononuclear cells from EDTA tubes were isolated by Ficoll gradient, snap-frozen as pellets, and DNA was extracted with a Qiagen mini-prep kit. The immunoSEQ v3 hsTCRB kit was used to amplify TCR beta CDR3 regions from genomic DNA through bias-controlled multiplex PCR. The TCR libraries were sequenced on an Illumina NextSeq 500 to 1.5 million to 2 million read pairs for survey level or roughly 4.5-6 million read pairs for deep level. On the authors' methods: V, D and J genes were assigned, non-productive sequences were removed, and clonality was reported by immunoSEQ Analyzer software. To compare repertoires between infused TIL and blood, productive Simpson clonality was used along with the Morisita overlap index of productive TRB rearrangements. Absolute clonotype counts in blood were estimated as lymphocyte count times CD3+ fraction times the clone's productive frequency. TCRdb took this table from immuneACCESS and kept in-frame rearrangements with V and J called. Such tables lack part of the clones; where checked against another copy, unresolved V genes explain under half of the gap, and the rest is unexplained. V and J calls and clone size are copied from that table; D and trimming were computed from the DNA. Counted in this sample were about 12,000 clones; approximately 80% of them appeared once. Of the sample, over 9.5% is held by the ten largest clones.

Overall results and qualifications from the work: The study protocol defined all tumor marker inferences as exploratory. The baseline peripheral repertoire was partially replaced by infused TIL clonotypes, which then decayed over months, and persistence showed no apparent association with response. Because the cohort was highly selected, with more treatment-naive, never-smoker and oncogene-addicted patients than is typical, generalizability is limited.

The CDR3 covers 15 residues, taking in both the cysteine and the phenylalanine. The kept DNA is CDR3 alone, 45 bases in frame from the first base. CDR1 and CDR2 (LGHNA, YNFKEQ) derive from the germline V gene. Unmatched junction bases come to 4, with V trimmed by 5 bases and J by 4 bases. To note about this clone: The antigen it binds to is not known. It has no much larger one-base neighbor in the sample; base qualities were not kept.

Sequenced here: blood, sampled at baseline. The receptor's source is a person aged 30 to 80 with non-small cell lung cancer. The rearranged chain carries TRBV4-2 and TRBJ2-6; 8 central nucleotides agree with TRBD1. CDR3 loop: CASSGQGSGANVLTF. The DNA sequence is given as TGTGCCAGCAGCGGACAGGGATCCGGGGCCAACGTCCTGACTTTC.